Below, one T cell receptor (beta chain) is given with its context. Its antigen is unidentified. The data were taken from a study of cytomegalovirus exposure and HLA in healthy donors. Study-level findings and limits: It was 164 TCR beta chains that were listed as cytomegalovirus-associated. In a later analysis, at a false discovery rate of 0.05, roughly 16,000 TCR beta sequences matched HLA alleles. CMV serostatus was the only immune exposure information that was available. Later on, a genetic analysis was performed. It linked a missense variant in DCLRE1C with V- and J-gene trimming of TCR beta.

A multiplex PCR was run with 60 Vbeta primers and 13 Jbeta primers. Profiled with immunoSEQ multiplex PCR; TCRdb holds only in-frame clones, not every one. The table includes about 270,000 clones, 72% detected once. The J segment lost 7 bases and the V segment lost 6 bases, leaving 9 bases of the junction unmatched. This CDR3 region has 14 residues. The germline V gene encodes CDR1 SGHTA and CDR2 FQGTGA. The TCR originated in a female donor in good health and CMV-seronegative. The sample taken for sequencing was PBMCs. The chain couples TRBV7-3 to TRBJ2-1, with TRBD2 matching 7 bases. The CDR3 DNA reads TGTGCCAGCAGTCAGGCCGGCGGGAGAAATGAGCAGTTCTTC. Translation gives CASSQAGGRNEQFF.